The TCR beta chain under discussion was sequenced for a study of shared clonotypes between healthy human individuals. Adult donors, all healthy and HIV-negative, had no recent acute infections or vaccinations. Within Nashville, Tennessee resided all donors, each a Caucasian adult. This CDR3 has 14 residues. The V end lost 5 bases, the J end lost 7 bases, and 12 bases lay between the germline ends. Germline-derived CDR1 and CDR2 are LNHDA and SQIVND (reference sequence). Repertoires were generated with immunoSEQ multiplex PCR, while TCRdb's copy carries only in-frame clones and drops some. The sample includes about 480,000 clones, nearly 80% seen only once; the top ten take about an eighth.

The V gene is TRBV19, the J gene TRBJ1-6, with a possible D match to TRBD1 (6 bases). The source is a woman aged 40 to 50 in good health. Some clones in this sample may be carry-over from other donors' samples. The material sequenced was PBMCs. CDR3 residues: CASSAGEENSPLHF. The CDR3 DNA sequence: TGTGCCAGTAGTGCAGGGGAGGAGAATTCACCCCTCCACTTT.